This TCR beta chain was recorded in a study of shared clonotypes between healthy human individuals. General study points: Generally, naive subsets (rather than memory subsets) showed larger estimated richness.

The data were produced by immunoSEQ multiplex PCR, yet TCRdb's version contains in-frame clones alone and is incomplete. The data hold millions of clones, with 93% observed a single time. On this clone: Its antigen is not known.

The CDR3 length is 14 residues. The V segment lost 2 bases and the J segment 4 bases; nucleotides outside the gene matches: 4. Looked up from germline, CDR1 is KGHSH and CDR2 is LQKENI. This clonotype was obtained from a man younger than 35 in good health. Some clones in this sample may be carry-over from other donors' samples. The sample was naive CD4+ T cells from PBMCs. Stated subset: CD45RA+ positively selected. The chain has TRBV18 and TRBJ2-5, with 7 bases aligning to TRBD1. CDR3 coding DNA: TGTGCCAGCTCACCAAGCAGGACAGGAGAGACCCAGTACTTC. Its protein product is CASSPSRTGETQYF.